These 3 T cell receptor beta chains were sequenced from one sample in a study of T cell responses to AZD1222 COVID-19 vaccine. Generated by immunoSEQ multiplex PCR, the TCRdb table keeps only in-frame clones and is missing some. The sample holds roughly 110,000 clones, 87% seen once. The sequencing used peripheral blood, collected on day 0 of AZD1222 vaccination. Every receptor here comes from an adult in good health.

The J gene is TRBJ1-6, the V gene TRBV4-3, with 8 bases matching TRBD1. The CDR3 totals 15 residues. Germline lookup yields CDR1 LGHNA and CDR2 YSLEER. With V trimmed by 4 bases and J by 7 bases, 6 bases remained unmatched. The CDR3 is CASSPVAGGNSPLHF. DNA for the CDR3: TGCGCCAGCAGCCCGGTTGCAGGGGGCAATTCACCCCTCCACTTT.

The rearrangement links TRBV10-3 to TRBJ2-7, with D possibly matching TRBD1 (5 bases). Germline V gene lookup returns CDR1 ENHRY and CDR2 SYGVKD. CDR3 size: 15 residues. The V and J ends lost 4 bases and 1 base respectively, with 14 bases between them. The CDR3, as DNA: TGTGCCATCAGTGGATCTCCCCAGGGTTCCTACGAGCAGTACTTC. Translation gives CAISGSPQGSYEQYF.

This sequence joins TRBV4-1 and TRBJ2-7; D is possibly TRBD1 (6 bases). Germline V gives CDR1 MGHRA, CDR2 YSYEKL. The CDR3 has 16 amino acids. V gave up 6 bases and J gave up 3 bases, with 21 bases separating them. The CDR3 region is CASRQQQGYGNYEQYF. CDR3 nucleotide sequence: TGCGCCAGCAGACAACAACAGGGTTATGGGAACTACGAGCAGTACTTC.